The rows below give T cell receptor beta chains drawn from one sample of a study of OX40 agonist ivuxolimab in advanced cancers. Only in-frame clones appear in the TCRdb table, and some are missing; sequencing was by immunoSEQ multiplex PCR. The table lists 30,000 to 35,000 clones, roughly 82% of them singletons. The sample here was CD4+ or CD8+ T cells sorted from blood, taken in a trial of the OX40 agonist ivuxolimab. Source of these receptors: an adult with an advanced solid tumor such as melanoma, head and neck, liver or kidney cancer. The CDR3 runs from the conserved cysteine through the conserved F or W. D genes are given only for firm matches. Expanded clones are given a class, and other clones once, few, many or no size at all.

j_gene,len,abundance,v_gene,d_gene,CDR3aa,CDR3nt
TRBJ2-7,14,.,TRBV11-3,TRBD2,CASSSSGVSSEQYF,TGTGCCAGCAGCTCTAGCGGGGTATCCTCCGAGCAGTACTTC
TRBJ1-2,15,.,TRBV11-2,.,CASSLVGQGNYGYTF,.
TRBJ2-1,16,.,TRBV11-2,TRBD2,CASSSWTSGRYNEQFF,TGTGCCAGCAGCTCATGGACTAGCGGGAGATACAATGAGCAGTTCTTC
TRBJ2-1,14,.,TRBV19,TRBD2,CASTTSGGSGEQFF,TGTGCCAGTACTACTAGCGGGGGGTCCGGGGAGCAGTTCTTC
TRBJ2-1,11,.,TRBV19,.,CASSMTHEQFF,TGTGCCAGTAGTATGACCCATGAGCAGTTCTTC
TRBJ1-1,14,.,TRBV7-6,.,CASSAGTSNTEAFF,TGTGCCAGCAGCGCCGGGACATCGAACACTGAAGCTTTCTTT
TRBJ2-7,14,once,TRBV5-4,.,CASSSTGEGGEQYF,TGTGCCAGCAGCTCGACAGGGGAGGGGGGCGAGCAGTACTTC
TRBJ2-1,19,.,TRBV18,TRBD2,CASSPRVLAGPSSYNEQFF,TGTGCCAGCTCACCTCGGGTACTAGCGGGACCGAGCTCCTACAATGAGCAGTTCTTC
TRBJ1-5,15,.,TRBV27,.,CASSLQGYGNQPQHF,TGTGCCAGCAGTTTGCAGGGTTATGGCAATCAGCCCCAGCATTTT
TRBJ1-5,14,many,TRBV5-1,.,CASSLAGDGQPQHF,TGTGCCAGCAGCTTGGCCGGGGACGGTCAGCCCCAGCATTTT
TRBJ2-2,17,.,TRBV11-2,.,CASSSPVNNSNTGELFF,TGTGCCAGCAGCTCCCCTGTTAATAATTCGAACACCGGGGAGCTGTTTTTT
TRBJ2-2,15,.,TRBV11-2,TRBD2,CASSGTSGNTGELFF,TGTGCCAGCAGCGGGACTAGCGGCAACACCGGGGAGCTGTTTTTT
TRBJ1-5,13,many,TRBV6-1,.,CASSESESQPQHF,TGTGCCAGCAGTGAATCCGAGTCCCAGCCCCAGCATTTT
TRBJ1-1,13,many,TRBV27,.,CASSLYWNTEAFF,TGTGCCAGCAGTTTATATTGGAACACTGAAGCTTTCTTT
TRBJ2-7,15,.,TRBV6-6,TRBD1,CASSRDSSTSYEQYF,TGTGCCAGCAGTCGGGACAGTTCCACCTCCTACGAGCAGTACTTC
TRBJ1-1,20,.,TRBV7-2,.,CASSLANGQPGFGVNTEAFF,TGTGCCAGCAGCTTAGCGAATGGACAGCCAGGCTTTGGGGTGAACACTGAAGCTTTCTTT
TRBJ2-2,15,.,TRBV6-5,.,CASSYEAADPGELFF,TGTGCCAGCAGTTACGAGGCTGCTGACCCCGGGGAGCTGTTTTTT
TRBJ2-7,13,once,TRBV5-1,.,CASSSDSTYEQYF,TGCGCCAGCAGCTCTGACAGCACCTACGAGCAGTACTTC
TRBJ1-2,13,.,TRBV6-5,.,CASSYSSGTGYTF,TGTGCCAGCAGTTACTCCTCAGGTACCGGCTACACCTTC
TRBJ2-7,15,.,TRBV9,TRBD2,CASSVGVGRGYEQYF,TGTGCCAGCAGCGTAGGGGTCGGGAGGGGGTACGAGCAGTACTTC
TRBJ2-1,15,.,TRBV19,.,CASSIDGSSYNEQFF,TGTGCCAGTAGTATAGACGGGAGTTCCTACAATGAGCAGTTCTTC
TRBJ2-1,13,.,TRBV5-8,.,CASNRPPGDEQFF,TGTGCCAGCAACAGGCCCCCCGGCGATGAGCAGTTCTTC